The count of the clone carrying this T cell receptor beta chain is one. The antigen is undetermined. Trimming took off 1 base at V and 0 bases at J, with 7 bases between the two ends. The CDR3 sequence is 15 residues long. Germline CDR1 is LGHNA and CDR2 is YSLEER. The sample belongs to a study of cytomegalovirus exposure and HLA in healthy donors. Study in general: Unique TCR beta sequences numbering over 100 million came from around 180 million T cells in an earlier analysis. Broader study findings: Per a prior analysis, the majority of TCR beta V segments were productive roughly 87% or roughly 30% of the time. The authors excluded some V segments, including TRBV6-2 and TRBV6-3, as indistinguishable.

PCR used 60 Vbeta primers and 13 Jbeta primers. Libraries were prepared by immunoSEQ multiplex PCR; TCRdb keeps only in-frame clonotypes and omits some of them. The repertoire holds 200,000 or so clones, with roughly 80% as singletons. The J gene is TRBJ1-5, the V gene TRBV4-3; D unclear. This TCR was recovered from a man aged 50-59 years in good health and CMV-seronegative. Sequenced: PBMCs. The CDR3 bases are TGCGCCAGCAGCCAAGGCGTAAATAGCAATCAGCCCCAGCATTTT. Protein: CASSQGVNSNQPQHF.